One sample yielded the 2 T cell receptor beta chains listed below, sequenced in a study of shared clonotypes between healthy human individuals. The data were produced by immunoSEQ multiplex PCR, yet TCRdb's version contains in-frame clones alone and is incomplete. The table lists some 500,000 clones, approximately 77% of them singletons. The material sequenced was PBMCs. Receptors originate from a woman in her thirties or forties in good health. Some clones in this sample may be carry-over from other donors' samples.

The rearrangement joins TRBV18 to TRBJ2-2; unclear D gene. V was cut by 0 bases and J by 5 bases, with 7 bases left in between. Germline lookup yields CDR1 KGHSH and CDR2 LQKENI. The CDR3 loop spans 14 amino acids. CDR3 in amino acids: CASSPPSVTGELFF. As DNA, the CDR3 is TGTGCCAGCTCACCACCGTCAGTAACCGGGGAGCTGTTTTTT.

The gene calls are TRBV5-1 and TRBJ2-7, with 8 bases fitting TRBD2. The germline V gene encodes CDR1 SGHRS and CDR2 YFSETQ. The CDR3 is 14 residues long. Trimming took 2 bases from V and 4 from J; bases not matched to a gene: 5. CDR3 bases: TGCGCCAGCAGCTTTGGAGCGGGGGCTTACGAGCAGTACTTC. Encoded protein: CASSFGAGAYEQYF. Full variable domain (remainder filled in from reference TRBV5-1 and TRBJ2-7): KAGVTQTPRYLIKTRGQQVTLSCSPISGHRSVSWYQQTPGQGLQFLFEYFSETQRNKGNFPGRFSGRQFSNSRSEMNVSTLELGDSALYLCASSFGAGAYEQYFGPGTRLTVT.